One and the same sample provided the 22 T cell receptor beta chains below, sequenced in a study of regulatory T cells in long-lasting Graves disease. TCR beta libraries were built with iRepertoire HTBI primers and Arm-PCR of CDR3 regions. TCRdb reprocessed the multiplex PCR reads with MiXCR, giving one entry per CDR3 protein. The data show some 490,000 distinct CDR3 sequences, more than 10% seen once. Time point noted: newly diagnosed GD, antithyroid drugs for less than 3 months. After RNA was extracted from PBMCs, the TCR library was made from it. This sample also belongs to another study, concerning T cells in Graves' hyperthyroidism and ophthalmopathy.

The specimen comprised peripheral blood mononuclear cells (PBMCs), sampled at new diagnosis, from a patient treated with antithyroid drugs. Receptors originate from a woman in her 30s with Graves disease.

Only a few counts were recorded for this clonotype. The J gene is TRBJ1-1, the V gene TRBV18; D remains ambiguous. V shed 3 bases and J shed 0 bases, with 11 bases lying between them. Germline CDR1 KGHSH, CDR2 LQKENI. CDR3 length: 15 amino acids. This chain's CDR3 is CASSPRPEVNTEAFF. The CDR3 DNA follows: TGTGCCAGCTCACCGAGACCGGAAGTGAACACTGAAGCTTTCTTT.

This clonotype was detected ten times or more. The chain recombines TRBV2 with TRBJ1-2; maybe TRBD1 (5 bases). The ends were cut back, 5 bases at V and 0 bases at J, with 10 bases in the middle. The germline V gene encodes CDR1 SNHLY and CDR2 FYNNEI. The CDR3 runs 14 residues. CDR3 protein: CASSPDSANYGYTF. The CDR3 nucleotides are TGTGCCAGCAGTCCTGACAGTGCTAACTATGGCTACACCTTC. Variable domain in full (rest from reference TRBV2 and TRBJ1-2): EPEVTQTPSHQVTQMGQEVILRCVPISNHLYFYWYRQILGQKVEFLVSFYNNEISEKSEIFDDQFSVERPDGSNFTLKIRSTKLEDSAMYFCASSPDSANYGYTFGSGTRLTVV.

The table lists this clonotype with many counts. This chain joins TRBV11-2 and TRBJ2-1, with TRBD2 matching 12 bases. After removal of 3 bases from V and 10 bases from J, the junction contained 7 bases not matched to a gene. The CDR3 contains 15 residues. Germline V gene data show CDR1 as SGHAT and CDR2 as FQNNGV. CDR3 loop: CASSLGWTSGTEQFF. The CDR3 DNA sequence: TGTGCCAGCAGCTTGGGGTGGACTAGCGGGACGGAGCAGTTCTTC.

This clonotype was seen ten or more times. The rearrangement uses TRBV27 and TRBJ1-6; D is perhaps TRBD1 (5 bases). Germline V gene data show CDR1 as MNHEY and CDR2 as SMNVEV (reference sequence). The CDR3 runs to 14 residues. The V and J ends lost 5 bases and 8 bases respectively, with 13 bases between them. CDR3 loop: CASSLRDPDSPLHF. The CDR3 coding sequence is TGTGCCAGCAGTCTCCGGGACCCCGATTCACCCCTCCACTTT.

The chain employs TRBV6-5 and TRBJ2-1, with 12 bases lining up with TRBD2. This CDR3 has 18 residues. The ends lost 1 base at V and 0 bases at J; junction bases unmatched: 4. Germline CDR1 reads MNHEY; CDR2 reads SVGAGI. The CDR3 sequence is CASSYYGTSGYSYNEQFF. CDR3 bases: TGTGCCAGCAGTTACTACGGGACTAGCGGGTACTCCTACAATGAGCAGTTCTTC.

This sequence joins TRBV9 and TRBJ1-1, with D possibly being TRBD1 (5 bases). The CDR3 is 13 residues long. Trimming pared 7 bases from V and 1 base from J, leaving 11 bases between. CDR1 SGDLS and CDR2 YYNGEE come from the germline V gene. CDR3 DNA: TGTGCCAGCGCGGGGGGGACGAACACTGAAGCTTTCTTT. It yields the protein CASAGGTNTEAFF.

In its sample, this clonotype was seen many times. This chain uses TRBV11-2 with TRBJ2-3, with 7 nucleotides matching TRBD1. CDR1 and CDR2 from the germline V gene are SGHAT and FQNNGV. This CDR3 region has 16 residues. Trimming took 1 base from V and 1 from J; bases not matched to a gene: 5. This chain's CDR3 is CASSLGLGGRTDTQYF. CDR3 DNA sequence: TGTGCCAGCAGCTTAGGGCTAGGGGGCCGCACAGATACGCAGTATTTT.

This chain joins TRBV19 and TRBJ2-7; perhaps TRBD1 as D (5 bases). Trimming removed 2 bases from V and 5 bases from J, with 19 bases in between. Germline V lookup: CDR1 LNHDA, CDR2 SQIVND (reference sequence). The CDR3 covers 16 residues. The CDR3 nucleotides are TGTGCCAGTAGTATAAGGGGCAGGGTACAGAGGAACGAGCAGTACTTC. It translates to CASSIRGRVQRNEQYF.

Worth noting for this clonotype: A clone one base away is much larger, so this may be a read error. The chain employs TRBV20-1 and TRBJ2-5, with 11 nucleotides matching TRBD1. TRBJ2-7 matches the DNA end more closely, so the J call is doubtful. The CDR3 totals 16 residues. Germline-derived CDR1 and CDR2 are DFQATT and SNEGSKA (reference sequence). CDR3 amino acids: CSARDLGTGGSYEQYF. The CDR3 nucleotides read TGCAGTGCTAGAGATTTAGGGACAGGGGGCTCCTACGAGCAGTACTTC.

Ten or more counts support this clonotype. CDR3 in amino acids: CASSLFGGGRETQYF. CDR3 DNA sequence: TGTGCCAGCAGCTTATTCGGGGGTGGCCGGGAGACCCAGTACTTC. The chain links TRBV11-2 to TRBJ2-5, with D perhaps matching TRBD2 (6 bases). Germline V gives CDR1 SGHAT, CDR2 FQNNGV. The CDR3 is made up of 15 amino acids. The V gene lost 2 bases and the J gene lost 5 bases, with 15 bases spanning the gap.

J is TRBJ2-1 and V is TRBV10-3; D gene uncertain. Germline lookup yields CDR1 ENHRY and CDR2 SYGVKD. Trimming removed 4 bases at V and 7 bases at J, with 8 bases between. The CDR3 sequence is 12 residues long. The CDR3 DNA sequence: TGTGCCATCAGTGCTAGATCTAATGAGCAGTTCTTC. This gives the protein CAISARSNEQFF.

This clonotype showed up many times. V gene TRBV16 combines with J gene TRBJ1-5; D is unclear. V was trimmed by 4 bases and J by 5 bases, leaving 9 bases between them. This CDR3 contains 13 residues. The germline V gene encodes CDR1 KGHSY and CDR2 FQNENV. The CDR3 DNA sequence: TGTGCCAGCAGCCGGGAGTATCATCAGCCCCAGCATTTT. This translates into CASSREYHQPQHF.

CDR3 nucleotide sequence: TGCGCCAGCAGCCCGGGACAGGGGAGTTCACCCCTCCACTTT. This translates into CASSPGQGSSPLHF. The chain combines TRBV5-1 with TRBJ1-6; 10 positions agree with TRBD1. CDR1 and CDR2 (germline): SGHRS, YFSETQ. J lost 9 bases, V lost 4 bases, and 4 bases had no gene match. The CDR3 consists of 14 residues. The variable domain in full, completed from reference TRBV5-1 and TRBJ1-6, reads KAGVTQTPRYLIKTRGQQVTLSCSPISGHRSVSWYQQTPGQGLQFLFEYFSETQRNKGNFPGRFSGRQFSNSRSEMNVSTLELGDSALYLCASSPGQGSSPLHFGNGTRLTVT.

A few counts support this clonotype. This chain joins TRBV2 and TRBJ2-6, with D unresolved. The CDR3 is 15 residues long. Deletions cut 3 bases from V and 4 bases from J, with 10 bases between. Looked up from germline, CDR1 is SNHLY and CDR2 is FYNNEI. The chain's CDR3 is CASSDLASGANVLTF. The CDR3 DNA sequence: TGTGCCAGCAGTGATTTGGCATCCGGGGCCAACGTCCTGACTTTC.

This clonotype was observed at least ten times. The J gene is TRBJ2-1, the V gene TRBV6-2 or TRBV6-3; 8 bases agree with TRBD2. Germline V gene data show CDR1 as MNHEY and CDR2 as SVGEGT. This CDR3 is 19 amino acids long. V lost 3 bases to trimming and J lost 8 bases; unmatched junction nucleotides: 21. CDR3: CASSYVGLVSLLPPDEQFF. Here the CDR3 DNA reads TGTGCCAGCAGTTATGTGGGACTAGTTTCATTGCTCCCTCCCGATGAGCAGTTCTTC.

Of note for this clonotype: A much larger clone sits a single nucleotide away, making a read error possible. As the CDR3 is not closed by the conserved phenylalanine or tryptophan, this likely results from a read error. The chain has TRBV20-1 and TRBJ2-2; 7 nucleotides match TRBD2. The CDR3 extends over 15 amino acids. CDR1 and CDR2 (germline): DFQATT, SNEGSKA (reference sequence). The V gene end was trimmed by 1 base and the J gene end by 4 bases; junction bases not matched to a gene: 6. The CDR3 DNA follows: TGCAGTGCTAGAGGGAGGACTAGACGCACCGGGGAGCTGTTTTTG. Its translation is CSARGRTRRTGELFL.

In this sample, this clonotype turned up many times. The rearrangement joins TRBV12-3 or TRBV12-4 to TRBJ2-5; TRBD2 aligns across 9 bases. V lost 2 bases to trimming and J lost 5 bases; unmatched junction nucleotides: 9. This CDR3 comprises 16 residues. In DNA, the CDR3 is TGTGCCAGCAGTTTACCGGCGGGAGGGCCAGAGGAGACCCAGTACTTC. Amino acids: CASSLPAGGPEETQYF.

This clonotype has ten or more counts. This chain connects TRBV11-2 to TRBJ2-1; TRBD2 agrees at 9 bases. The V and J ends lost 2 bases and 8 bases, in that order; junction bases with no gene match: 16. Germline V gene sequence: CDR1 SGHAT, CDR2 FQNNGV. This CDR3 comprises 18 residues. The DNA for the CDR3 is TGTGCCAGCAGCTTAAGGGGAGGTGTGGTAGCGGGAGCCTATGAGCAGTTCTTC. Its protein is CASSLRGGVVAGAYEQFF.

The chain combines TRBV7-9 with TRBJ1-2; 7 bases are a match to TRBD1. The V gene's germline CDR1 is SEHNR and CDR2 FQNEAQ (reference sequence). The J segment lost 4 bases and the V segment lost 6 bases, leaving 11 bases of the junction unmatched. This CDR3 has 15 amino acids. Here the CDR3 DNA reads TGTGCCAGCAGTTCAAGACAGGGCCGTGGCTATGGCTACACCTTC. This translates into CASSSRQGRGYGYTF. Full variable domain (outside the CDR3, taken from reference TRBV7-9 and TRBJ1-2): DTGVSQNPRHKITKRGQNVTFRCDPISEHNRLYWYRQTLGQGPEFLTYFQNEAQLEKSRLLSDRFSAERPKGSFSTLEIQRTEQGDSAMYLCASSSRQGRGYGYTFGSGTRLTVV.

At least ten counts were recorded for this clonotype. The gene calls are TRBV2 and TRBJ1-4; perhaps TRBD1 as D (5 bases). The germline gives CDR1 SNHLY, CDR2 FYNNEI. Trimming removed 4 bases from V and 1 base from J, with 10 bases in between. CDR3 length equals 15 residues. The CDR3: CASSAQGGTNEKLFF. CDR3 DNA sequence: TGTGCCAGCAGTGCCCAGGGCGGAACTAATGAAAAACTGTTTTTT.

This clonotype occurred many times. This chain links TRBV3-1 with TRBJ2-1, with TRBD2 matching over 13 bases. This CDR3 is built from 18 residues. J was trimmed by 7 bases and V by 2 bases; bases with no gene match: 11. CDR1 and CDR2 from the germline V gene are LGHDT and YNNKEL (reference sequence). CDR3 DNA sequence: TGTGCCAGCAGCCAAAGACTAGCGGGAGGTACGAATACAAATGAGCAGTTCTTC. Protein sequence: CASSQRLAGGTNTNEQFF.

This clonotype was seen ten or more times. J is TRBJ1-1 and V is TRBV14; D may be TRBD1 (6 bases). This CDR3 is 13 amino acids long. V was clipped by 4 bases and J by 8 bases, with 14 bases between them. Germline V gene data show CDR1 as SGHDN and CDR2 as FVKESK. The CDR3 region is CASSPRVRGEAFF. In nucleotides, the CDR3 is TGTGCCAGCAGCCCCAGGGTTAGGGGGGAAGCTTTCTTT.